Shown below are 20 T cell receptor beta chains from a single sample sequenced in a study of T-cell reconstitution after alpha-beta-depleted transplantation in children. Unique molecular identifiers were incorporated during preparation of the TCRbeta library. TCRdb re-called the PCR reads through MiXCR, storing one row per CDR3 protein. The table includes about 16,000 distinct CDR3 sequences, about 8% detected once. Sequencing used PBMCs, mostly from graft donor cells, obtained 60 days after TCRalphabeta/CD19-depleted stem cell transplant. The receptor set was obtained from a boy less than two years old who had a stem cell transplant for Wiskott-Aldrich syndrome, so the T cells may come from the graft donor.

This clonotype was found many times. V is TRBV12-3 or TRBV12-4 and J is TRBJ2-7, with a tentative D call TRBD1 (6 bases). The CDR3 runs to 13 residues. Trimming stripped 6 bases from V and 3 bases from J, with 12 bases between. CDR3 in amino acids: CASSQGHFYEQYF. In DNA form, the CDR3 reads TGTGCCAGCAGCCAGGGACACTTCTACGAGCAGTACTTC.

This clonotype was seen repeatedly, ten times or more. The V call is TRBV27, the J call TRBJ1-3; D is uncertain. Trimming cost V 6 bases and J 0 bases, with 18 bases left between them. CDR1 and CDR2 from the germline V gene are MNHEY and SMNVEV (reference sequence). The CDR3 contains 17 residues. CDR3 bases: TGTGCCAGCAGCTCCCTGGGCCGGCCCGTCTCTGGAAACACCATATATTTT. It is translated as CASSSLGRPVSGNTIYF.

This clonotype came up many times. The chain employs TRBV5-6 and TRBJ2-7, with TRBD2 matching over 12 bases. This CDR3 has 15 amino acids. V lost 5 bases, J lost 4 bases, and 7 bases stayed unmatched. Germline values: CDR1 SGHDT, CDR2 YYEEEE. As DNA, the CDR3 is TGTGCCAGCAGTTCTAGCGGGAGGGCCAGGTACGAGCAGTACTTC. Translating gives CASSSSGRARYEQYF.

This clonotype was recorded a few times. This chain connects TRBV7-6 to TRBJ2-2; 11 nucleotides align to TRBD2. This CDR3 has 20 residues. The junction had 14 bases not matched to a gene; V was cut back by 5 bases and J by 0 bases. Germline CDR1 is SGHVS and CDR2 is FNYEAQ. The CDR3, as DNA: TGTGCCAGCAGCCAGAGTAGACTAGCGGGACACCCATCGAACACCGGGGAGCTGTTTTTT. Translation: CASSQSRLAGHPSNTGELFF.

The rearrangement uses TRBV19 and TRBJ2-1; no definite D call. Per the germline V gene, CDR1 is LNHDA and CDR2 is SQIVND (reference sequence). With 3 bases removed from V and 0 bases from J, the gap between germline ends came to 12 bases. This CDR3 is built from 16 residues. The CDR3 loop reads CASSIRRKSSYNEQFF. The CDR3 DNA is TGTGCCAGTAGTATTCGACGGAAGAGCTCCTACAATGAGCAGTTCTTC.

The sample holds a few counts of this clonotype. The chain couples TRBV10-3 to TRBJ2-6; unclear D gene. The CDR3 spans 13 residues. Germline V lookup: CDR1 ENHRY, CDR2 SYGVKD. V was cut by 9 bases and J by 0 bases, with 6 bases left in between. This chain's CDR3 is CAIGPSGANVLTF. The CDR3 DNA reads TGTGCCATAGGCCCCTCTGGGGCCAACGTCCTGACTTTC.

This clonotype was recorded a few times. The CDR3 nucleotides are TGTGCCAGCAGTTCCGGACTAGCGGGAGTACGAGAGACCCAGTACTTC. The encoded protein is CASSSGLAGVRETQYF. V and J are TRBV28 and TRBJ2-5, with TRBD2 matching over 13 bases. Germline V gene lookup returns CDR1 MDHEN and CDR2 SYDVKM. Losses at the gene ends were 4 bases for V and 4 bases for J; bases not matched to a gene: 6. This CDR3 is built from 16 residues.

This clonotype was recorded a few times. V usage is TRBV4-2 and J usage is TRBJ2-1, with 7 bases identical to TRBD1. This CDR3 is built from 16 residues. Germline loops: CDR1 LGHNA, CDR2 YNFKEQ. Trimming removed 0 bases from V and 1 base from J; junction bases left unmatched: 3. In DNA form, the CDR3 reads TGTGCCAGCAGCCAAGAGACAGGGAATTCCTACAATGAGCAGTTCTTC. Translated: CASSQETGNSYNEQFF.

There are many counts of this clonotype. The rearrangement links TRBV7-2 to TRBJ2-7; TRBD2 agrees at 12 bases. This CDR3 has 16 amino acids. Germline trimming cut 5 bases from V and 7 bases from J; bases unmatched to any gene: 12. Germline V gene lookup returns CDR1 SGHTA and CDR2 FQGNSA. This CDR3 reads CASSPSPSGRAREQYF. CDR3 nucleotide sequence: TGTGCCAGCAGCCCATCCCCTAGCGGGAGGGCCCGGGAGCAGTACTTC.

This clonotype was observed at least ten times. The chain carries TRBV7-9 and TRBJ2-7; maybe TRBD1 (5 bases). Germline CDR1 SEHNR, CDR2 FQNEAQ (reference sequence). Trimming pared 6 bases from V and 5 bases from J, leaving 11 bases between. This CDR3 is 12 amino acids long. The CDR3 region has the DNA TGTGCCAGCAGACGACAGTACGACGAGCAGTACTTC. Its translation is CASRRQYDEQYF.

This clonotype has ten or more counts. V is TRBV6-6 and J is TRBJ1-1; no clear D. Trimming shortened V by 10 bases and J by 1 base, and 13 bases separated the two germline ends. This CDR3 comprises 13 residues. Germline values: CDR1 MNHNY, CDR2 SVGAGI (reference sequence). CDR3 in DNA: TGTGCCACCAAAAATTGGCAGAACACTGAAGCTTTCTTT. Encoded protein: CATKNWQNTEAFF.

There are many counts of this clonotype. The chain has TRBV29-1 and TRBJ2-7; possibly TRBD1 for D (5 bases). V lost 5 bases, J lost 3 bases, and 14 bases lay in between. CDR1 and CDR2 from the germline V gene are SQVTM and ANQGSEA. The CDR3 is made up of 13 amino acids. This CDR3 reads CSVFPRQGYEQYF. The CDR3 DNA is TGCAGCGTTTTCCCACGGCAGGGCTACGAGCAGTACTTC.

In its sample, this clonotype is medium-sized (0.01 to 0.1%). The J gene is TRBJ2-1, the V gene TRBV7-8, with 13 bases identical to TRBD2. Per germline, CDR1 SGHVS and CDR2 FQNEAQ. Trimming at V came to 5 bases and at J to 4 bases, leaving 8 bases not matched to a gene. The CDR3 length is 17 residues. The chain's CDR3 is CASSPRLAGGLYNEQFF. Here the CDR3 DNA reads TGTGCCAGCAGCCCACGACTAGCGGGAGGTCTGTACAATGAGCAGTTCTTC.

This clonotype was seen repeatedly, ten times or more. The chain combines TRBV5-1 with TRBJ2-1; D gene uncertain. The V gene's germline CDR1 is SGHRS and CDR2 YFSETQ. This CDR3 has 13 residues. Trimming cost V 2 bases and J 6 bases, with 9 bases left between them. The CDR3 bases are TGCGCCAGCAGCTTCAGTAACGCCAATGAGCAGTTCTTC. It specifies CASSFSNANEQFF.

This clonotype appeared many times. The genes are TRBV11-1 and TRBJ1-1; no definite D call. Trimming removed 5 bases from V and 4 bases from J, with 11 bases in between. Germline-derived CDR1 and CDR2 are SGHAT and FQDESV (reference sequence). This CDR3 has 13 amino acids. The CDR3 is CASSDWASTEAFF. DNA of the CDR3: TGTGCCAGCAGCGATTGGGCGAGCACTGAAGCTTTCTTT.

CDR3 sequence: CASSSSSTSRSYNEQFF. The CDR3 DNA reads as TGTGCCAGCAGCTCATCATCGACTAGCCGGAGCTACAATGAGCAGTTCTTC. The chain links TRBV7-6 to TRBJ2-1; TRBD2 matches 7 bases. Looked up from germline, CDR1 is SGHVS and CDR2 is FNYEAQ. The CDR3 contains 17 residues. V shed 4 bases and J 3 bases; nucleotides not matched to a gene: 12.

In nucleotides, the CDR3 is TGTGCTAGTGGCCGGAGCTCCTACAATGAGCAGTTCTTC. As protein: CASGRSSYNEQFF. The rearrangement uses TRBV12-5 and TRBJ2-1; D is ambiguous. The CDR3 totals 13 residues. Deletions cut 6 bases from V and 0 bases from J, with 6 bases between. Germline values: CDR1 LGHNT, CDR2 FRNRAP.

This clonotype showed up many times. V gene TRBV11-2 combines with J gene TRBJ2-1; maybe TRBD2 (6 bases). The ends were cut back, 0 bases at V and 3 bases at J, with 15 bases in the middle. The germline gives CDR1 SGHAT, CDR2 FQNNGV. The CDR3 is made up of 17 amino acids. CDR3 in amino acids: CASSLDLRQGGYNEQFF. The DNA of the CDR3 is TGTGCCAGCAGCTTAGATTTGAGGCAGGGAGGCTACAATGAGCAGTTCTTC.

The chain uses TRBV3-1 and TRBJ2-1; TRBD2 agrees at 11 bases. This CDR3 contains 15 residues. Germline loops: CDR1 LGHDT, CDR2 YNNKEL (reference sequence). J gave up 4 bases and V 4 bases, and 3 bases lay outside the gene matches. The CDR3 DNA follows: TGTGCCAGCAGCCGGGGGACTAGCGGTTACAATGAGCAGTTCTTC. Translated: CASSRGTSGYNEQFF.

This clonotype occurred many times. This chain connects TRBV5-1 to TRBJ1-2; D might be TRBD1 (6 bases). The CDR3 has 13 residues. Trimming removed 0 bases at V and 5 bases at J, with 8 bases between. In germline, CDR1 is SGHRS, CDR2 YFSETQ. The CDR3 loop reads CASSLGTGYGYTF. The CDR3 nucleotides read TGCGCCAGCAGCTTGGGAACAGGGTATGGCTACACCTTC.